This record covers a single T cell receptor beta chain. Antigen specificity is unknown. The junction shows a germline mismatch at one end, possibly a read error. PCR used 60 Vbeta primers and 13 Jbeta primers. The method was immunoSEQ multiplex PCR; TCRdb's version includes in-frame clones alone and lacks a portion of them. The sample yields approximately 170,000 clones, approximately 67% seen once. CDR1 and CDR2 from the germline V gene are SEHNR and FQNEAQ (reference sequence). The CDR3 consists of 12 residues. These data come from a study of cytomegalovirus exposure and HLA in healthy donors. About the study: Earlier sequencing of about 200 million T cells yielded nearly 120 million unique TCR beta sequences.

The study's findings and limits: With later analysis, a missense DCLRE1C variant became linked to TCR beta V- and J-gene trimming. A later analysis showed HLA-associated TCR beta chains outstripping equally common others in clonal expansion. As a later analysis revealed, the rate of TCR association differed by HLA locus, with DRB1 most and HLA-C fewest.

This rearrangement joins TRBV7-9 to TRBJ1-2, with D uncertain. Sequenced sample: PBMCs. The clonotype originates from a middle-aged man in good health and CMV-seronegative. This CDR3 is CSSSTQEIGYTF. In DNA form, the CDR3 reads TGTTCCAGCAGCACCCAGGAAATTGGCTACACCTTC.